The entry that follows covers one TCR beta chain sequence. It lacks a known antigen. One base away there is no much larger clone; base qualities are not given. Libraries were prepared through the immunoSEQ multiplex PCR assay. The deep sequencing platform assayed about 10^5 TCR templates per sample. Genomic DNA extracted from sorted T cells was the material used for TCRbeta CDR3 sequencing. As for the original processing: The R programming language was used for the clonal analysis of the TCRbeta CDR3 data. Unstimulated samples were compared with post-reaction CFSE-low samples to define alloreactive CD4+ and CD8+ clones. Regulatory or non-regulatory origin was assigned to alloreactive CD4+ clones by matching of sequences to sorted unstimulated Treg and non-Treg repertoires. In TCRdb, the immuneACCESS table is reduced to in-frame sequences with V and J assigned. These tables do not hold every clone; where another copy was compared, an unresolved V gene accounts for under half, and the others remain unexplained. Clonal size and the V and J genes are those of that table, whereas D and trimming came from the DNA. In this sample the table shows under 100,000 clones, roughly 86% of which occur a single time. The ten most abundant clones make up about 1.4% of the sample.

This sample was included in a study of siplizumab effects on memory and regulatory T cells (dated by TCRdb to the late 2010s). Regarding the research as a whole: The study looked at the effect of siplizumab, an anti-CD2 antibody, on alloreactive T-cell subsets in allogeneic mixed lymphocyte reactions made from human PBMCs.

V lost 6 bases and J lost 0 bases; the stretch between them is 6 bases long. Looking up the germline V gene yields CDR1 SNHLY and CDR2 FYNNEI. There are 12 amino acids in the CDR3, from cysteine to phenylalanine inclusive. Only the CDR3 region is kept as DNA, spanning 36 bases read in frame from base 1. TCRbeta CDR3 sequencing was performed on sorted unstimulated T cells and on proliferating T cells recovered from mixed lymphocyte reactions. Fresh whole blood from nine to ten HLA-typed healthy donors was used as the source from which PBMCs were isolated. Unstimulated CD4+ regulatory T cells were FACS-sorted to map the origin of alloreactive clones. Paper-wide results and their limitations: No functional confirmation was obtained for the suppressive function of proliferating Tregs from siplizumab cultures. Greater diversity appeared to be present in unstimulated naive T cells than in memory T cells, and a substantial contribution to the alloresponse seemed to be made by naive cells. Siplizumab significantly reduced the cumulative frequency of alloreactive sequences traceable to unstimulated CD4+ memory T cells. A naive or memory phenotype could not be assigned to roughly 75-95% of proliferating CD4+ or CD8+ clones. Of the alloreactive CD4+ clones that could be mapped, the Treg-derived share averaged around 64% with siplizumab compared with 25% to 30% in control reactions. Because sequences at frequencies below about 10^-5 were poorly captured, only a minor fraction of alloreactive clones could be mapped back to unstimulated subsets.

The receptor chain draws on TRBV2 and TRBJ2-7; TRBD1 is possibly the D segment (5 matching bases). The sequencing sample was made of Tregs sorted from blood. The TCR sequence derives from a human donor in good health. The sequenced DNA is TGTGCCAGCAGGGACAACTCCTACGAGCAGTACTTC. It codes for CASRDNSYEQYF.